This TCR beta chain stems from a study of T cell responses to AZD1222 COVID-19 vaccine. TCRdb's table, derived via immunoSEQ multiplex PCR, lists solely in-frame clones and lacks some. The sample yields 180,000 or so clones, about 92% seen once. The CDR3 length is 18 residues. V trimming: 3 bases; J trimming: 3 bases; junction bases outside the gene matches: 16. Germline CDR1 reads MNHEY; CDR2 reads SVGEGT. Material: peripheral blood, obtained 28 days after the second AZD1222 dose. The source of this sequence is an adult who received the AZD1222 COVID-19 vaccine. The chain recombines TRBV6-2 or TRBV6-3 with TRBJ1-1, with 7 bases identical to TRBD1. The CDR3 sequence is CASSYWGTVFGGDTEAFF. The CDR3 coding sequence is TGTGCCAGCAGTTATTGGGGGACAGTATTCGGGGGAGACACTGAAGCTTTCTTT.